A selection of T cell receptor beta chains follows, all from one sample in a study of cytomegalovirus exposure and HLA in healthy donors. The method was immunoSEQ multiplex PCR; TCRdb's version includes in-frame clones alone and lacks a portion of them. Among approximately 180,000 clones listed, about 89% were seen once. Material: PBMCs. The receptors originated from a young man in good health and CMV-seropositive. CDR3s include the opening cysteine and the closing phenylalanine or tryptophan. The order of the fields is clone size, D gene, J gene, V gene, CDR3 DNA, CDR3 protein. A D gene is named only where the DNA matches it firmly. Not every row has a clone size; where given, it reads once, few, many or a size class.

. | . | TRBJ1-1 | TRBV10-3 | TGTGCCATCAGTGAGTCGGGGCCCATCGGAGCATCTGAAGCTTTCTTT | CAISESGPIGASEAFF
. | . | TRBJ2-7 | TRBV28 | TGTGCCAGCAGTTTCCCTCCGGTGCAGTACTTC | CASSFPPVQYF
. | TRBD1 | TRBJ1-2 | TRBV6-1 | TGTGCCAGCAGTGGGGGACAGGGTGTCTATGGCTACACCTTC | CASSGGQGVYGYTF
. | . | TRBJ2-6 | TRBV4-3 | TGCGCCAGCAGCCAAGATCGTGGGAGTGGGGCCAACGTCCTGACTTTC | CASSQDRGSGANVLTF
. | TRBD2 | TRBJ2-7 | TRBV4-3 | TGCGCCAGCAGCCAGATAGCGGGAGGCGGCTACGAGCAGTACTTC | CASSQIAGGGYEQYF
. | TRBD1 | TRBJ2-7 | TRBV7-8 | TGTGCCAGCAGCTTTGAGGGGACAGTGCTCAACTTC | CASSFEGTVLNF
. | TRBD2 | TRBJ2-1 | TRBV7-9 | TGTGCCAGCAGCTCACCGGGACTAGCGACGAATGAGCAGTTCTTC | CASSSPGLATNEQFF
. | . | TRBJ2-5 | TRBV21-1 | TGTGCCAGCAGCAAAGAAAAGGGGGAGGAGACCCAGTACTTC | CASSKEKGEETQYF
. | . | TRBJ1-2 | TRBV4-3 | TGCGCCAGCAGCCAAGCTGAGGTCCCAAGGAATGGCTACACCTTC | CASSQAEVPRNGYTF
. | . | TRBJ1-5 | TRBV7-2 | TGTGCCAGCAGCTTAGCAGGAGGGGTTCAGCCCCAGCATTTT | CASSLAGGVQPQHF
. | . | TRBJ1-1 | TRBV5-6 | TGTGCCAGCAGCTCCGGGGGGTTTGTAAGGGGAAACACTGAAGCTTTCTTT | CASSSGGFVRGNTEAFF
. | . | TRBJ1-1 | TRBV7-6 | TGTGCCAGCAGCTTAACCCCTGGGAGTACTCTGAACACTGAAGCTTTCTTT | CASSLTPGSTLNTEAFF
. | TRBD2 | TRBJ2-3 | TRBV9 | TGTGCCAGCAGCGTAATCAGCGGGGCCCCCCCAGATACGCAGTATTTT | CASSVISGAPPDTQYF
. | . | TRBJ1-6 | TRBV5-4 | TGTGCCAGCAGCTTTGGGGCAGACTCCTATAATTCACCCCTCCACTTT | CASSFGADSYNSPLHF
. | . | TRBJ1-6 | TRBV14 | TGTGCCAGCAGCCTCCTAAAGAATTCACCCCTCCACTTT | CASSLLKNSPLHF
. | TRBD1 | TRBJ2-7 | TRBV6-6 | TGTGCCAGCAGTCATCGCCGGGACAGGGGTGGCGAGCAGTACTTC | CASSHRRDRGGEQYF
. | . | TRBJ2-1 | TRBV7-9 | TGTGCCAGCAGCCCCAAAGCTAATGAGCAGTTCTTC | CASSPKANEQFF
few | . | TRBJ1-1 | TRBV6-5 | TGTGCCAGCAGACCAGGGGTTTGGAACACTGAAGCTTTCTTT | CASRPGVWNTEAFF
. | . | TRBJ2-5 | TRBV7-2 | TGTGCCAGCACGGTGGGCTTAGGAGAGACCCAGTACTTC | CASTVGLGETQYF
once | . | TRBJ1-5 | TRBV19 | TGTGCCACTACCCCCCCCGGGTCAGGGCAGCCCCAGCATTTT | CATTPPGSGQPQHF
. | TRBD2 | TRBJ2-2 | TRBV14 | TGTGCCAGCAGCCAAGACGGGAGGGTTACCGGGGAGCTGTTTTTT | CASSQDGRVTGELFF
. | . | TRBJ2-4 | TRBV10-1 | TGCGCCAGCAGTCCTAGACAGGAGATCAAAAACATTCAGTACTTC | CASSPRQEIKNIQYF
. | . | TRBJ1-3 | TRBV18 | TGTGCCAGCTCACCACAAGACAGCTCTGGAAACACCATATATTTT | CASSPQDSSGNTIYF
. | . | TRBJ2-6 | TRBV2 | TGTGCCAGCAGTCAGGGGGGCAGGGCCAACGTCCTGACTTTC | CASSQGGRANVLTF